Reported below is one TCR beta chain. Sequencing was performed with immunoSEQ multiplex PCR; in TCRdb, only in-frame clones are kept and a portion is missing. Among 300,000 to 400,000 clones listed, 70% to 90% were seen once. The CDR3 spans 13 residues. Germline V gene data show CDR1 as LNHDA and CDR2 as SQIVND (reference sequence). V was shortened by 5 bases and J by 5 bases, with 10 bases between the two germline ends. The sample is drawn from a study of blood T cell repertoires in COVID-19. The TCR was taken from a woman aged 55-69 years with COVID-19, enrolled during active disease. V usage is TRBV19 and J usage is TRBJ1-5, with D possibly matching TRBD1 (5 bases). Sequencing was performed on peripheral blood. The CDR3 protein is CASSRQYDQPQHF. CDR3 in DNA: TGTGCCAGTAGTCGACAGTATGATCAGCCCCAGCATTTT. Drawing the rest from reference TRBV19 and TRBJ1-5, the complete variable domain is DGGITQSPKYLFRKEGQNVTLSCEQNLNHDAMYWYRQDPGQGLRLIYYSQIVNDFQKGDIAEGYSVSREKKESFPLTVTSAQKNPTAFYLCASSRQYDQPQHFGDGTRLSIL.